This is a list of T cell receptor beta chains from one sample in a study of blood T cells in healthy people across ages. One entry per CDR3 protein, called by TCRdb with MiXCR from the 5' RACE reads. The sample consists of about 720,000 distinct CDR3 sequences, roughly 25% of them appearing once. The same sample was also used in a study of T cells of mothers and their children.

The sample comprised blood. All receptors derive from a boy aged 5 to 17 in good health. The CDR3 runs from the conserved cysteine through the conserved F or W. A D gene is named only where the DNA matches it firmly. Size is stated for part of the rows, as once, few or many counts, or as a class when the clone is expanded.

TRBJ2-5 | NA | TRBV14 | NA | CASSQYGSFPLYQETQYF | TGTGCCAGCAGCCAATACGGATCATTCCCCCTCTACCAAGAGACCCAGTACTTC
TRBJ1-4 | TRBD1 | TRBV27 | NA | CASSSRGQGGNEKLFF | TGTGCCAGCAGTTCAAGAGGACAGGGAGGGAATGAAAAACTGTTTTTT
TRBJ1-4 | NA | TRBV6-6 | NA | CASRTGAVNEKLFF | TGTGCCAGCAGAACCGGTGCAGTTAATGAAAAACTGTTTTTT
TRBJ2-4 | NA | TRBV7-2 | NA | CASSLGTGKSKNIQYF | TGTGCCAGCAGCTTAGGTACAGGGAAGTCCAAAAACATTCAGTACTTC
TRBJ1-2 | NA | TRBV6-1 | NA | CASSEGRSYYGYTF | TGTGCCAGCAGTGAAGGGCGCTCCTACTATGGCTACACCTTC
TRBJ1-2 | NA | TRBV7-2 | few | CASSLVTPAPYYGYTF | TGTGCCAGCAGCCTCGTAACCCCCGCCCCCTACTATGGCTACACCTTC
TRBJ2-5 | NA | TRBV29-1 | few | CSVDWVNEGETQYF | TGCAGCGTTGATTGGGTCAACGAGGGGGAGACCCAGTACTTC
TRBJ2-1 | NA | TRBV11-2 | few | CASSLVGRGSYNEQFF | TGTGCCAGCAGCTTAGTAGGGCGGGGCTCCTACAATGAGCAGTTCTTC
TRBJ2-4 | NA | TRBV12-3/TRBV12-4 | NA | CASSPGSHSAKNIQYF | TGTGCCAGCAGCCCGGGCAGTCATTCAGCCAAAAACATTCAGTACTTC
TRBJ2-3 | NA | TRBV7-9 | NA | CASSLVGDADTQYF | TGTGCCAGCAGCTTAGTAGGGGACGCAGATACGCAGTATTTT